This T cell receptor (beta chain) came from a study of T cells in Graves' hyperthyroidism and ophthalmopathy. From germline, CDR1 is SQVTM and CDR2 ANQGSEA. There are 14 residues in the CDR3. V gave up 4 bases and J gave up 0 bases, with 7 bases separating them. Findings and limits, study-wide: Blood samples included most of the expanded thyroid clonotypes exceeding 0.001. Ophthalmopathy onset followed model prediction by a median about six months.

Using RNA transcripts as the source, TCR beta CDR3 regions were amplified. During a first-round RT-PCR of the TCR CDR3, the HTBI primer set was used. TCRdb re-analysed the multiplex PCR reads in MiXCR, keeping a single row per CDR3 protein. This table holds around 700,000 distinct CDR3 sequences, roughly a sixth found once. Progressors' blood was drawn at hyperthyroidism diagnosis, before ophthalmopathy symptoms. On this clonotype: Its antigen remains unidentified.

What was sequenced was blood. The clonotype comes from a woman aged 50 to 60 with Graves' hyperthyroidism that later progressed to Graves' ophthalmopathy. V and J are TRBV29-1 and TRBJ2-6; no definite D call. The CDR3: CSVGDLSGANVLTF. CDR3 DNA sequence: TGCAGCGTTGGTGATCTCTCTGGGGCCAACGTCCTGACTTTC.